This T cell receptor beta chain was recovered during a study of cytomegalovirus exposure and HLA in healthy donors. Germline CDR1 and CDR2: SGHAT and FQNNGV. With 4 bases clipped from V and 8 bases from J, the junction kept 14 bases outside the gene matches. The CDR3 has 17 amino acids. The repertoire was sequenced with immunoSEQ multiplex PCR; TCRdb's copy has only in-frame clones and lacks some. The repertoire holds about 130,000 clones, with about 90% as singletons. This clonotype was sampled from a man between 25 and 39 years old in good health and CMV-seronegative. The gene calls are TRBV11-2 and TRBJ2-1; TRBD1 agrees at 10 bases. The sequenced sample was PBMCs. CDR3: CASSSPPRDRGLYEQFF. CDR3 sequence (DNA): TGTGCCAGCAGCTCCCCTCCCCGGGACAGGGGTTTATATGAGCAGTTCTTC.